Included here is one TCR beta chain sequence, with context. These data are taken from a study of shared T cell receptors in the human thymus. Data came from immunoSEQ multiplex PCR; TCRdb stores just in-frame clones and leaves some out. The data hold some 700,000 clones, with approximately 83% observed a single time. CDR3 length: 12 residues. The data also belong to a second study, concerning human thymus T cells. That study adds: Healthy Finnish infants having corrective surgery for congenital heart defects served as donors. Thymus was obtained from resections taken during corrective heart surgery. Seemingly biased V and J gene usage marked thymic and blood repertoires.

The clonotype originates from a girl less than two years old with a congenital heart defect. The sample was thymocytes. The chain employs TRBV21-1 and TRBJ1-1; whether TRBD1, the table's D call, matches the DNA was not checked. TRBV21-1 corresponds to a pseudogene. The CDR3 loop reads CASLGHKGQAFF. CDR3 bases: TGTGCCAGCCTCGGACACAAAGGGCAAGCTTTCTTT.